This T cell receptor beta chain was captured in a study of shared clonotypes between healthy human individuals. Profiling relied on immunoSEQ multiplex PCR, and the TCRdb table lists in-frame clones only, not all of them. This table has some 2 million clones, roughly 96% appearing once. The germline CDR1 and CDR2 sequences are GTSNPN and SVGIG (reference sequence). Trimming cost V 4 bases and J 0 bases, with 19 bases left between them. The CDR3 runs to 17 residues. The TCR comes from a man in his late teens or twenties in good health. Material for sequencing was naive CD4+ T cells sorted from blood. The subset was: CD45RA+ positively selected. The rearrangement uses TRBV30 and TRBJ1-3; tentatively, D is TRBD1 (6 bases). This chain's CDR3 is CAWNPKAGQNSGNTIYF. In DNA form, the CDR3 reads TGTGCCTGGAATCCAAAGGCAGGACAGAACTCTGGAAACACCATATATTTT.